This TCR beta chain was recovered during a study of shared clonotypes between healthy human individuals. Findings of the study overall: Sequencing depth was expected to affect clonotype sharing among donors.

Details on this clone: As yet, its antigen is unknown.

V was pared by 9 bases and J by 1 base, with 13 bases between. There are 13 residues in the CDR3. Germline CDR1 SGHNT, CDR2 YENEEA. Deep was the level at which the assay was run. Profiled with immunoSEQ multiplex PCR; TCRdb holds only in-frame clones, not every one. The table lists around 2.5 million clones, 93% of them singletons, with roughly 0.36% in the top ten. The sequencing sample was made of naive CD4+ T cells from PBMCs. Subset given: CD45RA+ positively selected. This TCR was recovered from a man aged 18 to 29 in good health. Some clones in this sample may be carry-over from other donors' samples. This rearrangement joins TRBV11-3 to TRBJ2-7, with D unresolved. The CDR3 loop is CARSGCQSYEQYF. The CDR3 coding sequence is TGTGCCAGGTCGGGCTGCCAATCCTACGAGCAGTACTTC.